This T cell receptor (beta chain) appears in the sequencing data of a study of molecular identifiers for immune sequencing clone quantification. TCRdb re-called the PCR reads through MiXCR, storing one row per CDR3 protein. The repertoire holds just under 650,000 distinct CDR3 sequences, around 20% seen once, with under 0.95% in the top ten. Many counts were recorded for this clonotype. CDR3 length: 12 amino acids. V lost 0 bases and J lost 7, with 10 bases in between. From germline, CDR1 is GTSNPN and CDR2 SVGIG (reference sequence). The receptor's source is a human donor in good health. Some libraries in this study had Jurkat cell RNA spiked in. This chain connects TRBV30 to TRBJ2-7; D gene ambiguous. What was sequenced was naive CD8+ T cells from blood, with Jurkat cell RNA spiked in. Subset specified: FACS-sorted CD8+CD4-CCR7+CD45RA+ naive T cells. The CDR3 loop is CAWSVLVGEQYF. The CDR3 nucleotides read TGTGCCTGGAGTGTCTTGGTGGGGGAGCAGTACTTC. Based on the CDR3 plus reference TRBV30 and TRBJ2-7, the full variable domain is SQTIHQWPATLVQPVGSPLSLECTVEGTSNPNLYWYRQAAGRGLQLLFYSVGIGQISSEVPQNLSASRPQDRQFILSSKKLLLSDSGFYLCAWSVLVGEQYFGPGTRLTVT.